This is a list of T cell receptor beta chains from one sample in a study of blood T cell repertoires in COVID-19. The method was immunoSEQ multiplex PCR; TCRdb's version includes in-frame clones alone and lacks a portion of them. The sample lists 85,000 to 110,000 clones, about 89% occurring once. The sample consisted of peripheral blood. All receptors come from an older woman with acute or convalescent COVID-19. The CDR3 runs from the conserved cysteine through the conserved F or W. The D gene is left open where the match is weak. A row's size may be missing; if present it is once, few, many or a size class.

D,J,length,size,V,DNA,CDR3
.,TRBJ2-5,18,.,TRBV2,TGTGCCAGCAGACGACTCATGCAAGCTGGCCCGTTCCAAGAGACCCAGTACTTC,CASRRLMQAGPFQETQYF
.,TRBJ2-1,14,.,TRBV7-3,TGTGCCAGCAGTCCCAGGACTGCAAACAATGAGCAGTTCTTC,CASSPRTANNEQFF
.,TRBJ1-5,12,.,TRBV19,TGTGCCAGTACCCCGGGACTTCAGCCCCAGCATTTT,CASTPGLQPQHF
.,TRBJ2-5,16,.,TRBV4-2,TGTGCCAGCAGCCAAGATCGGGGGGCGGGCCAAGAGACCCAGTACTTC,CASSQDRGAGQETQYF
TRBD1,TRBJ1-5,15,.,TRBV28,TGTGCCAGCACCTTTGGGGACAGGTTCAATCAGCCCCAGCATTTT,CASTFGDRFNQPQHF
TRBD2,TRBJ2-1,14,.,TRBV27,TGTGCCACCGGTTCACTAGCGGGATCGAGTGAGCAGTTCTTC,CATGSLAGSSEQFF
.,TRBJ2-1,13,.,TRBV13,TGTGCCAGCAGCCCTCAGCCAACGCCGGGGCAGTTCTTC,CASSPQPTPGQFF
TRBD1,TRBJ1-5,15,.,TRBV11-2,TGTGCCAGCAGCTCCGACAGGGCCAGCAATCAGCCCCAGCATTTT,CASSSDRASNQPQHF
TRBD1,TRBJ1-2,15,once,TRBV7-2,TGTGCCAGCAGCTTAGCGCTGGTAACAGGGGATGGCTACACCTTC,CASSLALVTGDGYTF
.,TRBJ1-5,14,.,TRBV30,TGTGCCTGGAGTGTAATGGCAGGCAATCAGCCCCAGCATTTT,CAWSVMAGNQPQHF
.,TRBJ1-5,16,.,TRBV18,TGTGCCAGCTCCCCGACCCGGGGGACTAGCAATCAGCCCCAGCATTTT,CASSPTRGTSNQPQHF
.,TRBJ1-1,15,.,TRBV9,TGTGCCAGCAGCGGAGGAGCGCGGGAGGGGGTTGAAGCTTTCTTT,CASSGGAREGVEAFF
TRBD2,TRBJ2-7,14,.,TRBV3-1/TRBV3-2,TGTGCCAGCAGACTCAGCGGGGGGGCCTACGAGCAGTACTTC,CASRLSGGAYEQYF
.,TRBJ1-5,15,.,TRBV19,TGTGCCAGTACCCTCCGGGCAGGGTACGAGCAGCCCCAGCATTTT,CASTLRAGYEQPQHF
TRBD2,TRBJ2-3,16,.,TRBV27,TGTGCCAGCAGTTTGGTAGCCGGGAGGGCGACAGATACGCAGTATTTT,CASSLVAGRATDTQYF
TRBD2,TRBJ2-3,14,once,TRBV6-5,TGTGCCAGCAAACCGGGACTATTCACAGATACGCAGTATTTT,CASKPGLFTDTQYF
TRBD2,TRBJ2-1,14,.,TRBV19,TGTGCCAGTAGTGAGACTAGCTCAAGGCATGAGCAGTTCTTC,CASSETSSRHEQFF
.,TRBJ2-3,15,.,TRBV4-2,TGTGCCAGCAGCCAAGAGGTCGGGGGCACAGATACGCAGTATTTT,CASSQEVGGTDTQYF
.,TRBJ2-3,15,.,TRBV3-1/TRBV3-2,TGTGCCAGCAGCCAAGCAAGCGGCTACACAGATACGCAGTATTTT,CASSQASGYTDTQYF